Each of the 24 T cell receptor beta chains below was sequenced from the same sample in a study of T cells and Merkel cell carcinoma outcomes. The method was immunoSEQ multiplex PCR; TCRdb's version includes in-frame clones alone and lacks a portion of them. The table includes 640 or so clones, less than 90% detected once. Sequenced: tumor tissue from Merkel cell carcinoma. The receptors were sampled from a human donor with Merkel cell carcinoma.

The CDR3: CASSPGQGLSSYEQYF. DNA for the CDR3: TGTGCCAGCAGTCCCGGACAGGGTCTCAGCTCCTACGAGCAGTACTTC. The V call is TRBV27, the J call TRBJ2-7; 8 positions match TRBD1. Germline V lookup: CDR1 MNHEY, CDR2 SMNVEV (reference sequence). The CDR3 has 16 residues. V shed 5 bases, J shed 0 bases, and the junction held 9 bases outside the gene matches.

The rearrangement links TRBV28 to TRBJ1-2; the match to TRBD1 covers 7 bases. Unmatched junction bases numbered 6, after V lost 3 bases and J lost 5 bases. The V gene's germline CDR1 is MDHEN and CDR2 SYDVKM. The CDR3 has 14 residues. The CDR3 nucleotides read TGTGCCAGCAGTTTTGGGACAGAGGGTTATGGCTACACCTTC. Protein sequence: CASSFGTEGYGYTF.

V and J are TRBV4-2 and TRBJ1-2, with TRBD1 matching 8 bases. Trimming removed 3 bases from V and 2 bases from J; junction bases left unmatched: 11. CDR3 size: 17 residues. Germline-derived CDR1 and CDR2 are LGHNA and YNFKEQ. CDR3 sequence: CASSQATGQVGNYGYTF. DNA of the CDR3: TGTGCCAGCAGCCAGGCTACGGGACAGGTTGGGAACTATGGCTACACCTTC.

The chain combines TRBV10-3 with TRBJ2-1; possibly TRBD1 for D (5 bases). The CDR3 loop spans 16 amino acids. CDR1 ENHRY and CDR2 SYGVKD come from the germline V gene. V gave up 0 bases and J gave up 3 bases, with 12 bases separating them. The CDR3 DNA reads as TGTGCCATCAGTGAGTCGTCCCCAGGGAACTACAATGAGCAGTTCTTC. Translated: CAISESSPGNYNEQFF.

This sequence joins TRBV29-1 and TRBJ2-1, with D possibly being TRBD2 (5 bases). Germline CDR1 and CDR2: SQVTM and ANQGSEA. CDR3 length: 12 residues. V lost 4 bases and J 4 bases, leaving 8 bases between the germline ends. CDR3 nucleotide sequence: TGCAGCGTTGGGACTCAATACAATGAGCAGTTCTTC. Encoded protein: CSVGTQYNEQFF.

The CDR3 reads CATSRAVWNQPQHF. CDR3 bases: TGTGCCACCAGCAGAGCGGTATGGAATCAGCCCCAGCATTTT. The V call is TRBV15, the J call TRBJ1-5; D uncertain. This CDR3 region has 14 residues. Germline V gene lookup returns CDR1 LNHNV and CDR2 YYDKDF (reference sequence). V was pared by 1 base and J by 4 bases, with 8 bases between. The complete variable domain, with remaining parts taken from reference TRBV15 and TRBJ1-5, reads DAMVIQNPRYQVTQFGKPVTLSCSQTLNHNVMYWYQQKSSQAPKLLFHYYDKDFNNEADTPDNFQSRRPNTSFCFLDIRSPGLGDTAMYLCATSRAVWNQPQHFGDGTRLSIL.

The V call is TRBV28, the J call TRBJ2-5; the D gene is possibly TRBD1 (6 bases). The ends were cut back, 10 bases at V and 1 base at J, with 10 bases in the middle. CDR3 size: 12 residues. The germline V gene has CDR1 MDHEN and CDR2 SYDVKM. The CDR3 loop is CAIMDSQETQYF. In DNA form, the CDR3 reads TGTGCCATCATGGACAGCCAAGAGACCCAGTACTTC.

The rearrangement uses TRBV29-1 and TRBJ2-7, with 8 bases identical to TRBD2. CDR3 size: 13 residues. Germline lookup yields CDR1 SQVTM and CDR2 ANQGSEA. The V segment lost 5 bases and the J segment 2 bases; nucleotides outside the gene matches: 5. CDR3 loop: CSVQTSDTYEQYF. The CDR3 DNA reads as TGCAGCGTTCAGACTAGCGACACCTACGAGCAGTACTTC.

The genes are TRBV19 and TRBJ1-1; no firm D call. The CDR3 sequence is 18 residues long. Germline assignment: CDR1 LNHDA and CDR2 SQIVND (reference sequence). V was clipped by 5 bases and J by 7 bases, with 29 bases between them. The CDR3, as DNA: TGTGCCAGTAGTTCCATGGGAGCCAGTGGATTGTATCGTGGTGAAGCTTTCTTT. It encodes CASSSMGASGLYRGEAFF.

A single count supports this clone. This chain links TRBV9 with TRBJ2-3; a weak D match, TRBD2 (6 bases). The CDR3 is 13 residues long. CDR1 SGDLS and CDR2 YYNGEE come from the germline V gene. Between the trimmed V and J ends, which lost 4 bases and 6 bases, there was a span of 12 bases. DNA for the CDR3: TGTGCCAGCAGCACGCAGGGAGGTGATACGCAGTATTTT. The encoded protein is CASSTQGGDTQYF. Based on the CDR3 plus reference TRBV9 and TRBJ2-3, the full variable domain is DSGVTQTPKHLITATGQRVTLRCSPRSGDLSVYWYQQSLDQGLQFLIQYYNGEERAKGNILERFSAQQFPDLHSELNLSSLELGDSALYFCASSTQGGDTQYFGPGTRLTVL.

This chain joins TRBV7-9 and TRBJ1-1, with D hard to call. The V gene's germline CDR1 is SEHNR and CDR2 FQNEAQ (reference sequence). This CDR3 has 14 residues. Trimming stripped 1 base from V and 5 bases from J, with 11 bases between. CDR3: CASSLGKAGTEAFF. The CDR3 nucleotides read TGTGCCAGCAGCTTAGGTAAGGCGGGGACTGAAGCTTTCTTT.

The sample holds one count of this clone. This sequence joins TRBV30 and TRBJ2-7; 15 bases map to TRBD2. The CDR3 loop spans 15 amino acids. Per germline, CDR1 GTSNPN and CDR2 SVGIG (reference sequence). Trimming at V came to 2 bases and at J to 3 bases, leaving 2 bases not matched to a gene. In DNA form, the CDR3 reads TGTGCCTGGAGTCGGGGACTAGCGGGGGGCTACGAGCAGTACTTC. It encodes CAWSRGLAGGYEQYF.

The J gene is TRBJ1-5, the V gene TRBV30; D gene uncertain. V was pared by 4 bases and J by 0 bases, with 7 bases between. CDR3 length equals 13 residues. Germline V gives CDR1 GTSNPN, CDR2 SVGIG (reference sequence). The CDR3 DNA reads TGTGCCTGGACGGAAGATAGCAATCAGCCCCAGCATTTT. This codes for CAWTEDSNQPQHF.

V usage is TRBV7-2 and J usage is TRBJ2-1; no reliable D call. Trimming cost V 1 base and J 10 bases, with 8 bases left between them. The CDR3 length is 12 residues. CDR1 and CDR2 (germline): SGHTA, FQGNSA. CDR3: CASSLGPIEQFF. CDR3 coding DNA: TGTGCCAGCAGCTTAGGCCCTATAGAGCAGTTCTTC.

This clone was found once. The chain recombines TRBV4-1 with TRBJ2-5; TRBD1 aligns across 11 bases. Germline V gene data show CDR1 as MGHRA and CDR2 as YSYEKL. This CDR3 contains 16 residues. Trimming removed 1 base from V and 4 bases from J; junction bases left unmatched: 5. The CDR3 DNA reads TGCGCCAGCAGCCAAGGGGACAGGGGGGAAGGAGAGACCCAGTACTTC. Protein: CASSQGDRGEGETQYF.

The CDR3 spells CASSPGLAGDTQYF. The DNA for the CDR3 is TGTGCCAGCTCACCCGGACTAGCGGGAGATACGCAGTATTTT. The genes are TRBV18 and TRBJ2-3, with 11 bases fitting TRBD2. Germline V CDR1 and CDR2: KGHSH, LQKENI. The CDR3 is 14 amino acids. The V gene end was trimmed by 3 bases and the J gene end by 5 bases; junction bases not matched to a gene: 1.

The gene calls are TRBV27 and TRBJ2-3; TRBD1 might be the D (5 bases). This CDR3 has 14 residues. The germline V and J ends were trimmed by 6 bases and 8 bases, with 18 bases remaining between them. CDR1 MNHEY and CDR2 SMNVEV come from the germline V gene (reference sequence). The CDR3 DNA is TGTGCCAGCAGAAAACAGGATATCGGAGTTACGCAGTATTTT. It translates to CASRKQDIGVTQYF.

Remarks on this clone: A single base separates this from a much larger clone, so it may be a read error. Different DNA sequences within this sample yield the same CDR3. The chain uses TRBV18 and TRBJ1-1; weak D call: TRBD1 (6 bases). Germline assignment: CDR1 KGHSH and CDR2 LQKENI. The CDR3 runs to 15 residues. The germline V and J ends were trimmed by 3 bases and 4 bases, with 15 bases remaining between them. CDR3 nucleotides: TGTGCCAGCTCACCTAGGGGGGGATCAGTCACTGAAGCTTTCTTT. It yields the protein CASSPRGGSVTEAFF.

This rearrangement joins TRBV30 to TRBJ1-3, with TRBD1 matching over 7 bases. The CDR3 contains 13 residues. V dropped 7 bases and J dropped 3; count of bases not matched to a gene: 6. Germline assignment: CDR1 GTSNPN and CDR2 SVGIG (reference sequence). This CDR3 is CASNRGGGNTIYF. The CDR3 DNA follows: TGTGCCTCCAACAGGGGAGGTGGAAACACCATATATTTT. Combining the CDR3 with reference TRBV30 and TRBJ1-3 gives the whole variable domain SQTIHQWPATLVQPVGSPLSLECTVEGTSNPNLYWYRQAAGRGLQLLFYSVGIGQISSEVPQNLSASRPQDRQFILSSKKLLLSDSGFYLCASNRGGGNTIYFGEGSWLTVV.

This clone was detected a few times. The V and J genes are TRBV19 and TRBJ2-5; weak D call: TRBD2 (6 bases). The germline V gene has CDR1 LNHDA and CDR2 SQIVND (reference sequence). This CDR3 spans 17 amino acids. Trimming shortened V by 3 bases and J by 0 bases, and 17 bases separated the two germline ends. CDR3 in DNA: TGTGCCAGTAGTATGGGTCGTAGCGGTTGGTACCAAGAGACCCAGTACTTC. It is translated as CASSMGRSGWYQETQYF.

Remarks on this clone: This sample includes further DNA sequences coding for the same CDR3. The chain carries TRBV12-5 and TRBJ2-5; 9 bases line up with TRBD2. V shed 3 bases and J 5 bases; nucleotides not matched to a gene: 10. The CDR3 has 16 residues. The germline CDR1 and CDR2 sequences are LGHNT and FRNRAP. CDR3 nucleotides: TGTGCTAGTGGTTTAATCTTGGGACTAGCTGGGGAGACCCAGTACTTC. It translates to CASGLILGLAGETQYF.

The V call is TRBV27, the J call TRBJ1-2, with D possibly matching TRBD1 (5 bases). Germline V CDR1 and CDR2: MNHEY, SMNVEV (reference sequence). The V and J ends lost 3 bases and 5 bases respectively, with 13 bases between them. This CDR3 is 14 amino acids long. This CDR3 is CASSLGRDPYGYTF. In DNA, the CDR3 is TGTGCCAGCAGTTTGGGCAGGGACCCTTATGGCTACACCTTC.

V gene TRBV5-4 combines with J gene TRBJ1-2; 8 positions match TRBD1. With V trimmed by 5 bases and J by 1 base, 10 bases remained unmatched. The CDR3 consists of 16 residues. CDR1 SGHNT and CDR2 YYREEE come from the germline V gene (reference sequence). DNA of the CDR3: TGTGCCAGCAGACCAGGACAGGGTATTCTTAACTATGGCTACACCTTC. The encoded protein is CASRPGQGILNYGYTF.

The chain couples TRBV19 to TRBJ2-7, with D tentatively TRBD1 (6 bases). The germline V gene has CDR1 LNHDA and CDR2 SQIVND (reference sequence). This CDR3 comprises 16 residues. Trimming shortened V by 2 bases and J by 6 bases, and 20 bases separated the two germline ends. CDR3 coding DNA: TGTGCCAGTAGTATAATAGGGGGTCTCCAGGGAGCCGAGCAGTACTTC. Protein product: CASSIIGGLQGAEQYF. The variable domain in full, completed from reference TRBV19 and TRBJ2-7, reads DGGITQSPKYLFRKEGQNVTLSCEQNLNHDAMYWYRQDPGQGLRLIYYSQIVNDFQKGDIAEGYSVSREKKESFPLTVTSAQKNPTAFYLCASSIIGGLQGAEQYFGPGTRLTVT.